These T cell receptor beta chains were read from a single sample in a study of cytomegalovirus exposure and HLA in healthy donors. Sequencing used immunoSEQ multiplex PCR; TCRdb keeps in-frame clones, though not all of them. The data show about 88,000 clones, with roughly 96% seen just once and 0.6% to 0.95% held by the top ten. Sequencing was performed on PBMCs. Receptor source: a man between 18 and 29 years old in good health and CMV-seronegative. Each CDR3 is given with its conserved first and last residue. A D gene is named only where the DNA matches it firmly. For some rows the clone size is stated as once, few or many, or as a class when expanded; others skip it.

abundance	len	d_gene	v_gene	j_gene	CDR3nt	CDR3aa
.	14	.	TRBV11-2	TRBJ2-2	TGTGCCAGCAGCTTAGTCCTGAACACCGGGGAGCTGTTTTTT	CASSLVLNTGELFF
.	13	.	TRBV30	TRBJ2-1	TGTGCCTGGAGCCGTGGAGGATTGAATGAGCAGTTCTTC	CAWSRGGLNEQFF
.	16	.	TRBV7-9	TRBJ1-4	TGTGCCAGCAGCCCAACCAGGGTAGTAACTAATGAAAAACTGTTTTTT	CASSPTRVVTNEKLFF
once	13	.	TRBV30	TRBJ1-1	TGTGCCTGGAGTCTTCCGGTGAACACTGAAGCTTTCTTT	CAWSLPVNTEAFF
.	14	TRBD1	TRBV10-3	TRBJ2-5	TGTGCCATCAGTGACGGGACAGGGGAAGAGACCCAGTACTTC	CAISDGTGEETQYF
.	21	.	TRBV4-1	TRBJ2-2	TGCGCCAGCAGCCAGGGGGGACAGAAAGGGTCTAGCGGGCGGAACACCGGGGAGCTGTTTTTT	CASSQGGQKGSSGRNTGELFF
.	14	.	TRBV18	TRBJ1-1	TGTGCCAGCTCACCACAAAACATGAACACTGAAGCTTTCTTT	CASSPQNMNTEAFF
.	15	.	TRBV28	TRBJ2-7	TGTGCCAGCAGTTCCCCCGGGACAAGTAGTGACGAGCAGTACTTC	CASSSPGTSSDEQYF
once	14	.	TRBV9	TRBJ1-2	TGTGCCAGCAGCGTAGCTCACGGGAACTATGGCTACACCTTC	CASSVAHGNYGYTF
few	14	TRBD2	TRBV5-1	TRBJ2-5	TGCGCCAGCAGCCTGGGACTAGAGACGGAGACCCAGTACTTC	CASSLGLETETQYF
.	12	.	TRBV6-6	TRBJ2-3	TGTGCCAGCAGTTGGGAGTCTGGTACGCAGTATTTT	CASSWESGTQYF
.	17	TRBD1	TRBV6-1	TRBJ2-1	TGTGCCAGCAGTGAAGGGGTTTGGGGACAGGTTAACAATGAGCAGTTCTTC	CASSEGVWGQVNNEQFF
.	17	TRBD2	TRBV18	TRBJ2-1	TGTGCCAGCTCACCTTTTACTAGCGGGAGCTCCTACAATGAGCAGTTCTTC	CASSPFTSGSSYNEQFF
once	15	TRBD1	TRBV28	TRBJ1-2	TGTGCCAGCAGTCCTCCCCACAGGGGGGACTATGGCTACACCTTC	CASSPPHRGDYGYTF
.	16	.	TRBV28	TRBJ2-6	TGTGCCAGCAGAGTGGACACCAACTCTGGGGCCAACGTCCTGACTTTC	CASRVDTNSGANVLTF
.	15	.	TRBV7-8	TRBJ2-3	TGTGCCAGCACCTCTCGTGGGGCGAACACAGATACGCAGTATTTT	CASTSRGANTDTQYF
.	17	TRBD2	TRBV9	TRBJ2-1	TGTGCCAGCAGCGTGGCTAGCGGGAGTCTGTTCTACAATGAGCAGTTCTTC	CASSVASGSLFYNEQFF
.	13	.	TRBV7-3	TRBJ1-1	TGTGCCAGCAGCTTGACAGGGAACACTGAAGCTTTCTTT	CASSLTGNTEAFF
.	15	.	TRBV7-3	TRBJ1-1	TGTGCCAGCAGCTTAATTGGGGGGGCGGACACTGAAGCTTTCTTT	CASSLIGGADTEAFF
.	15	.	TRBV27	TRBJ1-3	TGTGCCAGCAGTTTGAGCGGAACCCCTGGAAACACCATATATTTT	CASSLSGTPGNTIYF
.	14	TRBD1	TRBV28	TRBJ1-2	TGTGCCAGCAGACCTCCCGGGACAGGGGATGGCTACACCTTC	CASRPPGTGDGYTF
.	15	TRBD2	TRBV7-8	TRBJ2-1	TGTGCCAGCAGCGCGCGGGCGGGAGGGCCTGGTGAGCAGTTCTTC	CASSARAGGPGEQFF
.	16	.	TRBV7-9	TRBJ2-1	TGTGCCAGCAGCTCGAACACAGGGTTACCCATCGATGAGCAGTTCTTC	CASSSNTGLPIDEQFF
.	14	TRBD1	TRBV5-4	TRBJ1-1	TGTGCCAGCAGCTTATACAGGGGGAACACTGAAGCTTTCTTT	CASSLYRGNTEAFF
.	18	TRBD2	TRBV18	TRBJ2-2	TGTGCCAGCTCACCACTCTGGGCTAGCGGGAGGCTCACCGGGGAGCTGTTTTTT	CASSPLWASGRLTGELFF
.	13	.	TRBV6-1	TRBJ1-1	TGTGCCAGCACGACGGGGTTGAACACTGAAGCTTTCTTT	CASTTGLNTEAFF
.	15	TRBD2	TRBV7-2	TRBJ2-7	TGTGCCAGCAGCTTAGGGCCGGGCGGGAGCTACGAGCAGTACTTC	CASSLGPGGSYEQYF
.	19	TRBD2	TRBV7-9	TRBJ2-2	TGTGCCAGCAGCTTACCGCGTTGGCAGGGCGGGAGGGACACCGGGGAGCTGTTTTTT	CASSLPRWQGGRDTGELFF
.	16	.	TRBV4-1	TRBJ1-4	TGCGCCAGCAGCCTACCGCAGACAGGAGTTAATGAAAAACTGTTTTTT	CASSLPQTGVNEKLFF
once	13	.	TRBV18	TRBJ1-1	TGTGCCAGCTCACCTACGGGGAACACTGAAGCTTTCTTT	CASSPTGNTEAFF
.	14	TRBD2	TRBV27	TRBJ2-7	TGTGCCAGCAGCCCGGGACTAGCTACCTACGAGCAGTACTTC	CASSPGLATYEQYF
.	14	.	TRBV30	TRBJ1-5	TGTGCCTGGAGTTCAGGAAAAGGCAATCAGCCCCAGCATTTT	CAWSSGKGNQPQHF
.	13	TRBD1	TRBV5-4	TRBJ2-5	TGTGCCAGCAGACGGGACAGGGCCGAGACCCAGTACTTC	CASRRDRAETQYF
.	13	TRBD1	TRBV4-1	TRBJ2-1	TGCGCCAGCAGCCAAGCGACAGGGGATGAGCAGTTCTTC	CASSQATGDEQFF
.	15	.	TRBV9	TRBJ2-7	TGTGCCAGCAGCGTAGGAGATAGCTCCATCTACGAGCAGTACTTC	CASSVGDSSIYEQYF
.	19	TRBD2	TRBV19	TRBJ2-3	TGTGCCAGTAGTACCGGGACTAGCGGGAGTTTAATAAGGACAGATACGCAGTATTTT	CASSTGTSGSLIRTDTQYF
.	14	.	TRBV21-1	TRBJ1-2	TGTGCCAGCAGCAATGCAACCGGGGGTCATGGCTACACCTTC	CASSNATGGHGYTF
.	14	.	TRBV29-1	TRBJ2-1	TGCAGCGTTGTCGGGCGGGAATCCTACAATGAGCAGTTCTTC	CSVVGRESYNEQFF
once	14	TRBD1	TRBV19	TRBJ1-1	TGTGCCAGTAGTATTGGACAGGGTAAGACTGAAGCTTTCTTT	CASSIGQGKTEAFF
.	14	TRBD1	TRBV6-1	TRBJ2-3	TGTGCCAGCACCTTGACAGGGGCCAGCAATACGCAGTATTTT	CASTLTGASNTQYF
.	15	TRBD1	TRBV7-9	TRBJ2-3	TGTGCCAGCAGCTTAGTACAGGGGGTCACAGATACGCAGTATTTT	CASSLVQGVTDTQYF
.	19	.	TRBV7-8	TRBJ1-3	TGTGCCAGCAGCTTAAGCCCCCGGACAGAAACAAGCTCTGGAAACACCATATATTTT	CASSLSPRTETSSGNTIYF
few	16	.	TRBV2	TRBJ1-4	TGTGCCAGCAGGGGGCTCGACGGCCTCAGGGGTGAAAAACTGTTTTTT	CASRGLDGLRGEKLFF
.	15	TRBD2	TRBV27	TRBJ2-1	TGTGCCAGCAGTCCAGGGACTAGCGGAGACAATGAGCAGTTCTTC	CASSPGTSGDNEQFF
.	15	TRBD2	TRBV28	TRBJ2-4	TGTGCCAGCAGTTTCCGGGAGGGCAACAAAAACATTCAGTACTTC	CASSFREGNKNIQYF
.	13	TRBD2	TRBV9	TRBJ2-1	TGTGCCAGCAGCTCTCGGGACTACTTCGAGCAGTTCTTC	CASSSRDYFEQFF
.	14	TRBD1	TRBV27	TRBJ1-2	TGTGCCAGCAGCCCAAAGGGACAGGGCTATGGCTACACCTTC	CASSPKGQGYGYTF
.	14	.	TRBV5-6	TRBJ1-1	TGTGCCAGCAGCTTGGCAGGCTGGGACACTGAAGCTTTCTTT	CASSLAGWDTEAFF
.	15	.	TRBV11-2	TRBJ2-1	TGTGCCAGCAGCTCCCCGCTGCGAGGGAACATGGAGCAGTTCTTC	CASSSPLRGNMEQFF
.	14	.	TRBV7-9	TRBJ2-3	TGTGCCAGCAGCTTATCCAGGGAAGCAGATACGCAGTATTTT	CASSLSREADTQYF
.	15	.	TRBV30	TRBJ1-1	TGTGCCTGGAGTGCGAACAGGGCGCTGAACACTGAAGCTTTCTTT	CAWSANRALNTEAFF
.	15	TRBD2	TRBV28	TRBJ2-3	TGTGCCAGCAGTCGCAGCGGGAGTACCGCAGATACGCAGTATTTT	CASSRSGSTADTQYF
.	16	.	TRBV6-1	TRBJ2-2	TGTGCCAGCAGTGAAGTAACGGGATGGAACACCGGGGAGCTGTTTTTT	CASSEVTGWNTGELFF
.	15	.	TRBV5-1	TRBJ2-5	TGCGCCAGCAGCTTGGTATCGGACAGACAAGAGACCCAGTACTTC	CASSLVSDRQETQYF
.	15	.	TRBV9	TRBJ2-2	TGTGCCAGCAGCCCCCACCCTAATTTAAGCGGGGAGCTGTTTTTT	CASSPHPNLSGELFF
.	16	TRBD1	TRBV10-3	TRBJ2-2	TGTGCCATCAGTGAGTCCGGCAGGGGGCCGACCGGGGAGCTGTTTTTT	CAISESGRGPTGELFF
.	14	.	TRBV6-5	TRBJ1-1	TGTGCCAGCGCGCGGGATCACATGAACACTGAAGCTTTCTTT	CASARDHMNTEAFF